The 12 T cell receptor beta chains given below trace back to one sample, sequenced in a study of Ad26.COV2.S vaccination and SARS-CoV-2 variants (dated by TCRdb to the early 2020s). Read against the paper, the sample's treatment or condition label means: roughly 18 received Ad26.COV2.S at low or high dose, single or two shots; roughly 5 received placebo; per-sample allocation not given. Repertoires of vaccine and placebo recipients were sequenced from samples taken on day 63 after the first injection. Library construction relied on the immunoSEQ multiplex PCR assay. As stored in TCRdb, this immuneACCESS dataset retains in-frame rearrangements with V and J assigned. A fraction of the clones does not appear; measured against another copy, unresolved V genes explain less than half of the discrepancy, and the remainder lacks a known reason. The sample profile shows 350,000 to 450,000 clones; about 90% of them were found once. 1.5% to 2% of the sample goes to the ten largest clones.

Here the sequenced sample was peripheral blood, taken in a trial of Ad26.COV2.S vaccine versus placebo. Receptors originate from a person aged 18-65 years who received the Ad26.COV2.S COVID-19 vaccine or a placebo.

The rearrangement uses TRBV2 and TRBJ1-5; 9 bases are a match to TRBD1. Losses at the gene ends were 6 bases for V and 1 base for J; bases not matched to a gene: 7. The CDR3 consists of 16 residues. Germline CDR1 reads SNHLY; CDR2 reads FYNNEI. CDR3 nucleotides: TGTGCCAGCAGATCGGACAGGGGAGTAAGCAATCAGCCCCAGCATTTT. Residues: CASRSDRGVSNQPQHF.

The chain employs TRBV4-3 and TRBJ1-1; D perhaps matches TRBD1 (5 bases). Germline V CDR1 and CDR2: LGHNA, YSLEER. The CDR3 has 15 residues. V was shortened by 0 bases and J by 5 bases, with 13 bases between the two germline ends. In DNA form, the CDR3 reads TGCGCCAGCAGCCAAGATCGGGGGAGGTGGACTGAAGCTTTCTTT. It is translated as CASSQDRGRWTEAFF.

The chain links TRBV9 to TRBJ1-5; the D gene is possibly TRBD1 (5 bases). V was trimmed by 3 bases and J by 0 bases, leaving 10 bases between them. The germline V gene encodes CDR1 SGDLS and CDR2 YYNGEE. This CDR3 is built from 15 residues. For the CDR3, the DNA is TGTGCCAGCAGCGCCCAGGGTTATAGCAATCAGCCCCAGCATTTT. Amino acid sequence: CASSAQGYSNQPQHF. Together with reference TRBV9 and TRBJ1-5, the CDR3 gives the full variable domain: DSGVTQTPKHLITATGQRVTLRCSPRSGDLSVYWYQQSLDQGLQFLIQYYNGEERAKGNILERFSAQQFPDLHSELNLSSLELGDSALYFCASSAQGYSNQPQHFGDGTRLSIL.

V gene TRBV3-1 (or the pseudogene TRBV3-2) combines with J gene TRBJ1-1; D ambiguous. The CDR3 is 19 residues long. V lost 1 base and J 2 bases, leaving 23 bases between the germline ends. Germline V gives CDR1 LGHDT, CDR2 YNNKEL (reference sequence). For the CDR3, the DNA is TGTGCCAGCAGCCAAGCGGGGAGCGGAGTTTGGGGAGCTAACACTGAAGCTTTCTTT. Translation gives CASSQAGSGVWGANTEAFF.

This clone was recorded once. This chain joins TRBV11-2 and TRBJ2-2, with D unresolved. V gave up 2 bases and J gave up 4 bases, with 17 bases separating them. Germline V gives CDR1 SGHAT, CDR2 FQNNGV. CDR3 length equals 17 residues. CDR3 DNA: TGTGCCAGCAGCTTAAACAGCTCGCCGGCCGTCACCGGGGAGCTGTTTTTT. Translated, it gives CASSLNSSPAVTGELFF.

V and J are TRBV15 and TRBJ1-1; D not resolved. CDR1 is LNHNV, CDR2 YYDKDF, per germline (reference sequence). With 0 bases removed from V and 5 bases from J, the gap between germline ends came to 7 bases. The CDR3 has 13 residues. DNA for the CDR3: TGTGCCACCAGCAGAGATCGGGCTACTGAAGCTTTCTTT. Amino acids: CATSRDRATEAFF.

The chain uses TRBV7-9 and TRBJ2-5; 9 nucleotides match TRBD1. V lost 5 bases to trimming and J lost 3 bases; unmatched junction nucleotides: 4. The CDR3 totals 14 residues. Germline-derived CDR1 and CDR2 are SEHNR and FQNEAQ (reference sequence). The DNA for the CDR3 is TGTGCCAGCAGCCCCCGGGACAGGGAAGAGACCCAGTACTTC. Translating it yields CASSPRDREETQYF.

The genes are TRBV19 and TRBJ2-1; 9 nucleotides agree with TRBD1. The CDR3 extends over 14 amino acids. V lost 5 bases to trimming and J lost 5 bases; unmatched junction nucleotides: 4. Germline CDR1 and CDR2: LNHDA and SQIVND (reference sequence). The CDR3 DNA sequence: TGTGCCAGTAGTTCGGGACAGGGAAACAATGAGCAGTTCTTC. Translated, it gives CASSSGQGNNEQFF.

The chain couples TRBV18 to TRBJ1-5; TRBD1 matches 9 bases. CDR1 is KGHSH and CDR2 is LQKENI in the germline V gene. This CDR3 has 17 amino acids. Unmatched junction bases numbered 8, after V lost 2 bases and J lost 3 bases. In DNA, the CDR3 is TGTGCCAGCTCACCAAAAGGACAGGGGAATATCAATCAGCCCCAGCATTTT. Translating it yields CASSPKGQGNINQPQHF.

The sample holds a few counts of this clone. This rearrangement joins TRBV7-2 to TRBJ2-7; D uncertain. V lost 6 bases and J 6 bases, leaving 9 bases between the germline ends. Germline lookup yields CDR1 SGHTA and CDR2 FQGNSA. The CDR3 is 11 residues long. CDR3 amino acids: CASSTHSEQYF. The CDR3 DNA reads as TGTGCCAGCAGTACACATTCCGAGCAGTACTTC.

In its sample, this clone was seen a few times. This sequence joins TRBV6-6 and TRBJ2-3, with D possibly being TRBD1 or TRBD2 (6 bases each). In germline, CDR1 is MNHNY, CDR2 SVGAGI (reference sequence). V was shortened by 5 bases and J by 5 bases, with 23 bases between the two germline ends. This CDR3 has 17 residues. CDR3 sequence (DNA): TGTGCCAGCAGTCAAAATTATCGGGGGCCTCCGGAAGATACGCAGTATTTT. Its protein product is CASSQNYRGPPEDTQYF.

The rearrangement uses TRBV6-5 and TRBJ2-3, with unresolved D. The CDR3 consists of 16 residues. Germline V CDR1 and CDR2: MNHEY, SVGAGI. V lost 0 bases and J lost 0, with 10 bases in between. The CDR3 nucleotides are TGTGCCAGCAGTTACTCGACACAGTTCAGCACAGATACGCAGTATTTT. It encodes CASSYSTQFSTDTQYF.